Listed here are 18 T cell receptor beta chains from one sample, sequenced in a study of blood T cell repertoires in COVID-19. Sequenced by immunoSEQ multiplex PCR; TCRdb stores in-frame clones only, minus some. The table lists a few hundred thousand clones, around 80% of them singletons, with 15% to 20% in the top ten. The sequenced material came from peripheral blood. These TCRs come from an elderly woman with active or convalescent COVID-19.

This chain connects TRBV6-5 to TRBJ1-2; tentatively, D is TRBD1 (6 bases). Between the trimmed V and J ends, which lost 4 bases and 0 bases, there was a span of 9 bases. The V gene's germline CDR1 is MNHEY and CDR2 SVGAGI. There are 14 residues in the CDR3. The CDR3 reads CASSSGTTNYGYTF. The CDR3 DNA reads TGTGCCAGCAGTTCCGGGACAACTAACTATGGCTACACCTTC.

The V call is TRBV27, the J call TRBJ2-3; 10 bases are a match to TRBD2. V shed 5 bases, J shed 3 bases, and the junction held 2 bases outside the gene matches. CDR1 and CDR2 (germline): MNHEY, SMNVEV (reference sequence). The CDR3 is made up of 14 amino acids. The CDR3 DNA reads as TGTGCCAGCAGTGTGGGACTAGCGACAGATACGCAGTATTTT. Protein product: CASSVGLATDTQYF.

V is TRBV5-4 and J is TRBJ2-7, with a tentative D call TRBD2 (7 bases). Trimming left V 2 bases short and J 7 bases short, with 13 bases between. Germline CDR1 is SGHNT and CDR2 is YYREEE (reference sequence). This CDR3 is 13 amino acids long. CDR3 protein: CASSFRGAAEQYF. The CDR3 DNA reads TGTGCCAGCAGCTTCCGGGGGGCGGCGGAGCAGTACTTC.

The J gene is TRBJ2-4, the V gene TRBV28; 8 bases are shared with TRBD1. The CDR3 length is 16 residues. V lost 7 bases and J lost 5; bases outside the gene matches: 13. The germline V gene has CDR1 MDHEN and CDR2 SYDVKM. This chain's CDR3 is CASTSLGTGDENIQYF. Written as DNA, the CDR3 is TGTGCCAGCACCTCCCTGGGGACAGGAGATGAAAACATTCAGTACTTC.

V and J are TRBV9 and TRBJ1-1; D call uncertain. CDR1 and CDR2 (germline): SGDLS, YYNGEE. V was cut by 4 bases and J by 1 base, with 5 bases left in between. The CDR3 extends over 12 amino acids. The CDR3 loop is CASSSKNTEAFF. CDR3 coding DNA: TGTGCCAGCAGCTCTAAGAACACTGAAGCTTTCTTT. Supplemented by reference TRBV9 and TRBJ1-1, the full variable domain reads DSGVTQTPKHLITATGQRVTLRCSPRSGDLSVYWYQQSLDQGLQFLIQYYNGEERAKGNILERFSAQQFPDLHSELNLSSLELGDSALYFCASSSKNTEAFFGQGTRLTVV.

A few counts support this clone. V is TRBV30 and J is TRBJ1-2; weak D call: TRBD1 (5 bases). Trimming shortened V by 2 bases and J by 4 bases, and 17 bases separated the two germline ends. The CDR3 length is 15 residues. Germline values: CDR1 GTSNPN, CDR2 SVGIG (reference sequence). CDR3 amino acids: CAWSKPGGGGYGYTF. CDR3 in DNA: TGTGCCTGGAGTAAACCCGGGGGGGGAGGCTATGGCTACACCTTC.

V is TRBV30 and J is TRBJ2-3, with TRBD2 identical over 10 bases. CDR1 and CDR2 (germline): GTSNPN, SVGIG (reference sequence). The CDR3 is 16 amino acids. V gave up 3 bases and J gave up 4 bases; unmatched junction bases: 10. The CDR3: CAWRGVLAGAADTQYF. CDR3 coding DNA: TGTGCCTGGAGAGGGGTCCTAGCGGGGGCCGCAGATACGCAGTATTTT.

The chain couples TRBV7-3 to TRBJ2-1; possible D gene TRBD1, 5 bases. Germline loops: CDR1 SGHTA, CDR2 FQGTGA. The CDR3 runs to 13 residues. Deletions cut 3 bases from V and 7 bases from J, with 10 bases between. Here the CDR3 reads CASSFSRVNEQFF. CDR3 coding DNA: TGTGCCAGCAGCTTCTCCAGGGTTAATGAGCAGTTCTTC.

This clone was counted once. This rearrangement joins TRBV6-1 to TRBJ2-7; perhaps TRBD1 as D (6 bases). The germline V and J ends were trimmed by 3 bases and 3 bases, with 9 bases remaining between them. CDR1 is MNHNS and CDR2 is SASEGT in the germline V gene. The CDR3 is made up of 13 amino acids. DNA of the CDR3: TGTGCCAGCAGTGAGAGGGGGAGCTACGAGCAGTACTTC. This gives the protein CASSERGSYEQYF.

V is TRBV18 and J is TRBJ2-7; 11 positions match TRBD2. The CDR3 runs 17 residues. The germline gives CDR1 KGHSH, CDR2 LQKENI. Losses at the gene ends were 3 bases for V and 1 base for J; bases not matched to a gene: 8. This CDR3 is CASSPRGTSGGSYEQYF. CDR3 nucleotides: TGTGCCAGCTCACCCCGTGGGACTAGCGGTGGATCCTACGAGCAGTACTTC.

The chain joins TRBV5-4 to TRBJ1-1; TRBD1 aligns across 11 bases. The CDR3 covers 14 residues. Germline CDR1 SGHNT, CDR2 YYREEE (reference sequence). V lost 6 bases and J lost 5; bases outside the gene matches: 6. Here the CDR3 DNA reads TGTGCCAGCACCTATGGACAGGGGGCAACTGAAGCTTTCTTT. This gives the protein CASTYGQGATEAFF.

The J gene is TRBJ2-3, the V gene TRBV6-6; the match to TRBD1 covers 7 bases. Germline V gene sequence: CDR1 MNHNY, CDR2 SVGAGI (reference sequence). V gave up 6 bases and J gave up 5 bases; unmatched junction bases: 5. CDR3 size: 13 residues. CDR3 amino acids: CASRRQGGDTQYF. In DNA form, the CDR3 reads TGTGCCAGCAGAAGACAGGGCGGAGATACGCAGTATTTT.

This clone has only one observation. This rearrangement joins TRBV23-1 to TRBJ2-7, with 8 bases lining up with TRBD2. TRBV23-1 counts as an open reading frame of uncertain function. The CDR3 runs to 15 residues. J was trimmed by 4 bases and V by 4 bases; bases with no gene match: 9. CDR3 nucleotides: TGCGCCAGCAGTCGCCCCCGGGAGGGGAAATACGAGCAGTACTTC. Residues: CASSRPREGKYEQYF.

This chain connects TRBV28 to TRBJ1-6; D remains unclear. Trimming took off 3 bases at V and 0 bases at J, with 6 bases between the two ends. CDR1 is MDHEN and CDR2 is SYDVKM in the germline V gene. CDR3 size: 15 residues. CDR3 in DNA: TGTGCCAGCAGTTTTCAGGACTCCTATAATTCACCCCTCCACTTT. Translating gives CASSFQDSYNSPLHF. Full variable domain (remainder filled in from reference TRBV28 and TRBJ1-6): DVKVTQSSRYLVKRTGEKVFLECVQDMDHENMFWYRQDPGLGLRLIYFSYDVKMKEKGDIPEGYSVSREKKERFSLILESASTNQTSMYLCASSFQDSYNSPLHFGNGTRLTVT.

The chain links TRBV30 to TRBJ2-5; 9 bases align to TRBD2. The germline V gene has CDR1 GTSNPN and CDR2 SVGIG (reference sequence). The CDR3 runs 16 residues. Trimming removed 3 bases from V and 1 base from J; junction bases left unmatched: 9. CDR3 in amino acids: CAWRLAGAAGQETQYF. Here the CDR3 DNA reads TGTGCCTGGAGGTTAGCGGGAGCGGCCGGCCAAGAGACCCAGTACTTC.

This clone has a handful of counts. The chain recombines TRBV6-5 with TRBJ2-7, with D maybe TRBD1 (6 bases). The V end was cut by 7 bases, the J end by 3 bases, with 19 bases between. The germline V gene has CDR1 MNHEY and CDR2 SVGAGI. The CDR3 extends over 15 amino acids. This chain's CDR3 is CASTPDWGQNYEQYF. The CDR3 bases are TGTGCCAGCACCCCGGATTGGGGACAAAACTACGAGCAGTACTTC.

CDR3 sequence reads: CASSPQTVNTGELFF. CDR3 DNA: TGTGCCAGCAGCCCGCAGACTGTGAACACCGGGGAGCTGTTTTTT. The genes are TRBV9 and TRBJ2-2; D uncertain. The ends were cut back, 4 bases at V and 1 base at J, with 11 bases in the middle. Germline CDR1 is SGDLS and CDR2 is YYNGEE. The CDR3 extends over 15 amino acids.

This clone was detected only a few times. The V gene is TRBV7-6, the J gene TRBJ2-1, with TRBD1 identical over 8 bases. V shed 5 bases and J 2 bases; nucleotides not matched to a gene: 2. The germline gives CDR1 SGHVS, CDR2 FNYEAQ. CDR3 size: 14 residues. The CDR3, as DNA: TGTGCCAGCAGCCCGACAGGGGCCTACAATGAGCAGTTCTTC. It yields the protein CASSPTGAYNEQFF.